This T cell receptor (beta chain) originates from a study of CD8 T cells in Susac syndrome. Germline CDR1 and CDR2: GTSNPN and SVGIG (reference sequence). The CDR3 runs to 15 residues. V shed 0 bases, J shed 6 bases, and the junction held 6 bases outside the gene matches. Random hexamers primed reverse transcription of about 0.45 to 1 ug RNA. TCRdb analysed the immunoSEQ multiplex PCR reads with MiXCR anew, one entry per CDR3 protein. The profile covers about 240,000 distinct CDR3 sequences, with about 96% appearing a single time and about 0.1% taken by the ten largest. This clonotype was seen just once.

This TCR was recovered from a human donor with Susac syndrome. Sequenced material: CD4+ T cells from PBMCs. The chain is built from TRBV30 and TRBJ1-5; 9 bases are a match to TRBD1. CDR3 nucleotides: TGTGCCTGGAGTGTCGCCCTGACAGGGGGTCAGCCCCAGCATTTT. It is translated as CAWSVALTGGQPQHF.